One and the same sample provided the 28 T cell receptor beta chains below, sequenced in a study of shared clonotypes between healthy human individuals. Sequenced by immunoSEQ multiplex PCR; TCRdb stores in-frame clones only, minus some. The sample shows hundreds of thousands of clones, roughly 97% of them seen only once. Sequencing used naive CD4+ T cells sorted from blood. Subset defined: CD45RA+ positively selected. The source of these receptors is a woman in her 30s in good health.

This chain uses TRBV10-1 with TRBJ1-1; a possible D gene is TRBD1 (5 bases). The germline V and J ends were trimmed by 6 bases and 10 bases, with 18 bases remaining between them. The CDR3 is made up of 13 amino acids. In germline, CDR1 is WNHNN, CDR2 SYGVQD (reference sequence). DNA for the CDR3: TGCGCCAGCAGCGGGGGGACCCCGGTGGGAGCTTTCTTT. Translation: CASSGGTPVGAFF.

The rearrangement joins TRBV28 to TRBJ1-5; possible D gene TRBD1, 5 bases. The germline V gene encodes CDR1 MDHEN and CDR2 SYDVKM. The CDR3 is 21 amino acids. The ends were cut back, 5 bases at V and 3 bases at J, with 32 bases in the middle. CDR3 residues: CASSAPVPGTIGWGDNQPQHF. CDR3 sequence (DNA): TGTGCCAGCAGTGCCCCGGTTCCCGGGACTATCGGTTGGGGCGACAATCAGCCCCAGCATTTT.

This rearrangement joins TRBV5-4 to TRBJ2-3; perhaps TRBD1 as D (6 bases). This CDR3 contains 15 residues. V lost 0 bases to trimming and J lost 3 bases, with 11 bases between them. Germline CDR1 and CDR2: SGHNT and YYREEE (reference sequence). CDR3 sequence: CASSLGQVLTDTQYF. CDR3 DNA sequence: TGTGCCAGCAGCTTGGGACAGGTCCTAACAGATACGCAGTATTTT. The full variable domain, with the rest looked up from reference TRBV5-4 and TRBJ2-3, is ETGVTQSPTHLIKTRGQQVTLRCSSQSGHNTVSWYQQALGQGPQFIFQYYREEENGRGNFPPRFSGLQFPNYSSELNVNALELDDSALYLCASSLGQVLTDTQYFGPGTRLTVL.

The chain carries TRBV7-3 and TRBJ2-1; D is perhaps TRBD2 (6 bases). This CDR3 spans 14 amino acids. The V end was cut by 5 bases, the J end by 6 bases, with 14 bases between. Germline CDR1 and CDR2: SGHTA and FQGTGA. CDR3 sequence (DNA): TGTGCCAGCAGCCCAACGACTAGGGTCAATGAGCAGTTCTTC. It specifies CASSPTTRVNEQFF.

The genes are TRBV5-3 and TRBJ2-1; 13 bases match TRBD2. TRBV5-3 is flagged as an ORF with uncertain function. V was pared by 4 bases and J by 1 base, with 5 bases of the junction left unmatched. The length of the CDR3 is 17 residues. The CDR3 here is CARSRTSGRWSYNEQFF. The CDR3 DNA is TGTGCCAGAAGCCGGACTAGCGGGAGATGGTCCTACAATGAGCAGTTCTTC.

DNA for the CDR3: TGCAGTGCTAGCGGCCCCTACGAGCAGTACTTC. This sequence encodes CSASGPYEQYF. The V and J genes are TRBV20-1 and TRBJ2-5; no definite D call. The J call is uncertain, as TRBJ2-7 better fits the DNA end. The CDR3 extends over 11 amino acids. Germline V CDR1 and CDR2: DFQATT, SNEGSKA (reference sequence).

The chain employs TRBV28 and TRBJ2-6; TRBD2 is a possible D gene (5 bases). The CDR3 runs 15 residues. The V gene lost 7 bases and the J gene lost 2 bases, with 12 bases spanning the gap. The germline V gene encodes CDR1 MDHEN and CDR2 SYDVKM. The CDR3 coding sequence is TGTGCCAGCACGTCGGAGGCCGCTGGGGCCAACGTCCTGACTTTC. It yields the protein CASTSEAAGANVLTF.

This chain joins TRBV29-1 and TRBJ2-5; possible D gene TRBD2, 7 bases. Germline CDR1 is SQVTM and CDR2 is ANQGSEA. The CDR3 has 13 residues. Trimming stripped 7 bases from V and 4 bases from J, with 16 bases between. The CDR3, as DNA: TGCAGCGCACAGGGAGGGAGGGGAGAGACCCAGTACTTC. Translated, it gives CSAQGGRGETQYF.

The chain couples TRBV29-1 to TRBJ2-4; TRBD1 is a possible D gene (5 bases). The germline V and J ends were trimmed by 4 bases and 0 bases, with 16 bases remaining between them. This CDR3 has 16 residues. Germline CDR1 and CDR2: SQVTM and ANQGSEA. The CDR3 region has the DNA TGCAGCGTTGGAGACGACACAGGCCTAGCCAAAAACATTCAGTACTTC. Translating gives CSVGDDTGLAKNIQYF.

CDR3 sequence: CASRRTVTQPQHF. The CDR3 DNA sequence: TGTGCCAGCAGGCGGACAGTAACCCAGCCCCAGCATTTT. The rearrangement uses TRBV28 and TRBJ1-5; a weak D match, TRBD1 (6 bases). V lost 6 bases, J lost 7 bases, and 13 bases lay in between. Germline CDR1 reads MDHEN; CDR2 reads SYDVKM. This CDR3 spans 13 amino acids.

The chain uses TRBV6-5 and TRBJ2-7; 7 bases are shared with TRBD1. The germline CDR1 and CDR2 sequences are MNHEY and SVGAGI. The CDR3 has 15 amino acids. Trimming took 7 bases from V and 3 from J; bases not matched to a gene: 12. The CDR3 bases are TGTGCCAGCATCACAAGAGACAGGGCGGTCTACGAGCAGTACTTC. Protein: CASITRDRAVYEQYF.

The rearrangement uses TRBV11-2 and TRBJ2-7, with 8 positions matching TRBD1. The CDR3 contains 15 residues. CDR1 and CDR2 from the germline V gene are SGHAT and FQNNGV. Unmatched junction bases numbered 3, after V lost 1 base and J lost 1 base. CDR3 in amino acids: CASSLVTGESYEQYF. The CDR3 DNA follows: TGTGCCAGCAGCTTAGTGACAGGGGAGTCCTACGAGCAGTACTTC. Supplemented by reference TRBV11-2 and TRBJ2-7, the full variable domain reads EAGVAQSPRYKIIEKRQSVAFWCNPISGHATLYWYQQILGQGPKLLIQFQNNGVVDDSQLPKDRFSAERLKGVDSTLKIQPAKLEDSAVYLCASSLVTGESYEQYFGPGTRLTVT.

The chain combines TRBV27 with TRBJ2-5; D possibly corresponds to TRBD2 (5 bases). This CDR3 is 14 amino acids long. In germline, CDR1 is MNHEY, CDR2 SMNVEV (reference sequence). Trimming cost V 5 bases and J 4 bases, with 14 bases left between them. The CDR3 reads CASSLVGAGETQYF. The CDR3 region has the DNA TGTGCCAGCAGTCTTGTTGGCGCGGGAGAGACCCAGTACTTC.

This chain connects TRBV9 to TRBJ2-3; 11 positions agree with TRBD2. This CDR3 comprises 16 residues. V was clipped by 4 bases and J by 2 bases; unmatched bases: 6. Germline-derived CDR1 and CDR2 are SGDLS and YYNGEE. CDR3 sequence: CASSPRTSGHTDTQYF. The CDR3 coding sequence is TGTGCCAGCAGCCCCAGGACTAGCGGGCACACAGATACGCAGTATTTT.

The chain employs TRBV9 and TRBJ2-2, with D tentatively TRBD2 (5 bases). The V gene's germline CDR1 is SGDLS and CDR2 YYNGEE. V was clipped by 0 bases and J by 5 bases, with 8 bases between them. The CDR3 covers 14 residues. For the CDR3, the DNA is TGTGCCAGCAGCGTAGCGGGGTGGACCGGGGAGCTGTTTTTT. Translating it yields CASSVAGWTGELFF.

CDR3 sequence reads: CAGRGALGELFF. DNA of the CDR3: TGTGCCGGTCGCGGAGCCTTAGGGGAGCTGTTTTTT. The chain employs TRBV6-6 and TRBJ2-2, with D uncertain. V dropped 11 bases and J dropped 8 bases, with 15 bases sitting between them. The CDR3 consists of 12 residues. CDR1 is MNHNY and CDR2 is SVGAGI in the germline V gene (reference sequence).

The chain recombines TRBV7-7 with TRBJ2-3, with D unclear. Trimming shortened V by 5 bases and J by 6 bases, and 12 bases separated the two germline ends. This CDR3 region has 13 residues. Per germline, CDR1 SSHAT and CDR2 FNYEAQ (reference sequence). The CDR3 region is CASSRAPADTQYF. The CDR3 DNA follows: TGTGCCAGCAGCCGCGCGCCCGCGGATACGCAGTATTTT.

This chain uses TRBV5-6 with TRBJ1-1; D ambiguous. CDR1 and CDR2 from the germline V gene are SGHDT and YYEEEE. The CDR3 contains 13 residues. Trimming took off 2 bases at V and 1 base at J, with 6 bases between the two ends. DNA for the CDR3: TGTGCCAGCAGCTTAAGGGAGAACACTGAAGCTTTCTTT. Its translation: CASSLRENTEAFF.

This rearrangement joins TRBV6-6 to TRBJ2-3; D call uncertain. Germline values: CDR1 MNHNY, CDR2 SVGAGI (reference sequence). Trimming took off 4 bases at V and 2 bases at J, with 10 bases between the two ends. This CDR3 comprises 14 residues. The CDR3 DNA follows: TGTGCCAGCAGTTCGACCCAAAACACAGATACGCAGTATTTT. It codes for CASSSTQNTDTQYF.

A single count supports this clone. The chain links TRBV10-3 to TRBJ1-1; D possibly corresponds to TRBD1 (5 bases). The CDR3 is 12 amino acids. V lost 11 bases, J lost 1 base, and 11 bases lay in between. Germline V gene sequence: CDR1 ENHRY, CDR2 SYGVKD. The CDR3 region is CASGTQNTEAFF. The CDR3 bases are TGTGCCTCCGGGACTCAGAACACTGAAGCTTTCTTT.

The chain recombines TRBV28 with TRBJ2-1, with 11 bases aligning to TRBD2. J was trimmed by 1 base and V by 5 bases; bases with no gene match: 4. The CDR3 runs to 16 residues. Germline-derived CDR1 and CDR2 are MDHEN and SYDVKM. The CDR3 is CASSTLAGGSYNEQFF. The CDR3 DNA is TGTGCCAGCAGTACCCTAGCGGGAGGTTCCTACAATGAGCAGTTCTTC.

The CDR3 spells CASSFKQEDPYEQYF. In nucleotides, the CDR3 is TGTGCCAGCAGCTTTAAACAGGAAGATCCCTACGAGCAGTACTTC. This chain links TRBV7-8 with TRBJ2-7, with TRBD1 as a possible D gene (5 bases). Germline assignment: CDR1 SGHVS and CDR2 FQNEAQ. This CDR3 spans 15 amino acids. Trimming took off 3 bases at V and 2 bases at J, with 14 bases between the two ends.

Concerning this clone: Other DNA sequences from this sample encode an identical CDR3 as well. The rearrangement links TRBV19 to TRBJ1-2, with D uncertain. V lost 3 bases to trimming and J lost 4 bases, with 9 bases between them. Germline CDR1 is LNHDA and CDR2 is SQIVND (reference sequence). The CDR3 spans 13 residues. This CDR3 reads CASSIDGRYGYTF. CDR3 DNA sequence: TGTGCCAGTAGTATCGACGGCCGCTATGGCTACACCTTC. Full variable domain (missing parts from reference TRBV19 and TRBJ1-2): DGGITQSPKYLFRKEGQNVTLSCEQNLNHDAMYWYRQDPGQGLRLIYYSQIVNDFQKGDIAEGYSVSREKKESFPLTVTSAQKNPTAFYLCASSIDGRYGYTFGSGTRLTVV.

The V and J genes are TRBV19 and TRBJ1-1; 8 bases fit TRBD1. V trimming: 2 bases; J trimming: 4 bases; junction bases outside the gene matches: 12. CDR3 length: 17 residues. Germline lookup yields CDR1 LNHDA and CDR2 SQIVND (reference sequence). The CDR3 sequence: CASSIMSWNRGSTEAFF. The CDR3, as DNA: TGTGCCAGTAGTATAATGTCGTGGAACAGGGGGAGCACTGAAGCTTTCTTT.

The rearrangement joins TRBV9 to TRBJ2-2; the D gene is possibly TRBD2 (5 bases). Looked up from germline, CDR1 is SGDLS and CDR2 is YYNGEE. Between the trimmed V and J ends, which lost 0 bases and 7 bases, there was a span of 7 bases. The CDR3 runs 13 residues. CDR3 loop: CASSVVEGGELFF. The CDR3 DNA reads TGTGCCAGCAGCGTAGTAGAGGGCGGGGAGCTGTTTTTT.

The rearrangement uses TRBV14 and TRBJ2-4; D possibly corresponds to TRBD2 (5 bases). Trimming pared 4 bases from V and 8 bases from J, leaving 12 bases between. Germline values: CDR1 SGHDN, CDR2 FVKESK. CDR3 size: 13 residues. CDR3 residues: CASSRSLRDIQYF. The CDR3 DNA reads TGTGCCAGCAGCCGGAGTTTGCGGGACATTCAGTACTTC.

This sequence joins TRBV11-3 and TRBJ2-5; D ambiguous. V shed 3 bases and J shed 1 base, with 3 bases lying between them. The CDR3 runs 12 residues. Germline lookup yields CDR1 SGHNT and CDR2 YENEEA. CDR3 sequence: CASSFSQETQYF. The CDR3 region has the DNA TGTGCCAGCAGCTTTTCCCAAGAGACCCAGTACTTC.

This chain joins TRBV5-4 and TRBJ1-1; D uncertain. V lost 0 bases, J lost 0 bases, and 6 bases lay in between. The CDR3 extends over 14 amino acids. Looked up from germline, CDR1 is SGHNT and CDR2 is YYREEE (reference sequence). The CDR3 here is CASSLGTVNTEAFF. CDR3 coding DNA: TGTGCCAGCAGCTTGGGGACGGTGAACACTGAAGCTTTCTTT.